The 29 T cell receptor beta chains listed next were all sequenced from one sample in a study of T cell responses to AZD1222 COVID-19 vaccine. Some clones are missing from TCRdb's copy, which holds only in-frame ones; the method was immunoSEQ multiplex PCR. Among around 180,000 clones listed, 92% were seen once. Material: peripheral blood, obtained on day 0 of AZD1222 vaccination. The receptors were sampled from an adult in good health.

The chain links TRBV7-8 to TRBJ1-1; D is undetermined. CDR1 and CDR2 (germline): SGHVS, FQNEAQ. The CDR3 loop spans 11 amino acids. V was clipped by 8 bases and J by 0 bases, with 4 bases between them. CDR3 bases: TGTGCCAGCCGCCTGAACACTGAAGCTTTCTTT. It specifies CASRLNTEAFF. Full variable domain (outside the CDR3, taken from reference TRBV7-8 and TRBJ1-1): GAGVSQSPRYKVAKRGQDVALRCDPISGHVSLFWYQQALGQGPEFLTYFQNEAQLDKSGLPSDRFFAERPEGSVSTLKIQRTQQEDSAVYLCASRLNTEAFFGQGTRLTVV.

The chain recombines TRBV5-6 with TRBJ2-3; 11 bases agree with TRBD2. The J segment lost 12 bases and the V segment lost 4 bases, leaving 4 bases of the junction unmatched. The length of the CDR3 is 12 residues. The germline gives CDR1 SGHDT, CDR2 YYEEEE. The CDR3 nucleotides are TGTGCCAGCAGCCTAGCGGGGGGCCCCCAGTATTTT. Its translation: CASSLAGGPQYF.

The chain has TRBV28 and TRBJ1-3; D gene ambiguous. Trimming shortened V by 10 bases and J by 2 bases, and 9 bases separated the two germline ends. CDR1 and CDR2 from the germline V gene are MDHEN and SYDVKM. The CDR3 has 12 amino acids. CDR3 in DNA: TGTGCCATCAAGAGTACTGGAAACACCATATATTTT. Translating gives CAIKSTGNTIYF.

This sequence joins TRBV5-6 and TRBJ1-2, with D maybe TRBD1 (5 bases). V was pared by 4 bases and J by 7 bases, with 8 bases between. The germline V gene has CDR1 SGHDT and CDR2 YYEEEE. The length of the CDR3 is 11 residues. The CDR3 bases are TGTGCCAGCAGCCGGGGCTTTGGCTACACCTTC. Amino acids: CASSRGFGYTF.

The J gene is TRBJ1-1, the V gene TRBV11-2; TRBD1 is a possible D gene (5 bases). Germline assignment: CDR1 SGHAT and CDR2 FQNNGV. This CDR3 contains 17 residues. The germline V and J ends were trimmed by 5 bases and 0 bases, with 19 bases remaining between them. The DNA for the CDR3 is TGTGCCAGCAGCCAAGACAGCGGAGGTTCTCTGAACACTGAAGCTTTCTTT. It yields the protein CASSQDSGGSLNTEAFF.

For the CDR3, the DNA is TGTGCCAGCAGCGGCTACTGGCAGATCCAAGAGACCCAGTACTTC. Translating it yields CASSGYWQIQETQYF. The gene calls are TRBV11-2 and TRBJ2-5; D gene ambiguous. Deletions cut 5 bases from V and 1 base from J, with 14 bases between. Germline V CDR1 and CDR2: SGHAT, FQNNGV. This CDR3 region has 15 residues.

V is TRBV4-1 and J is TRBJ2-3, with 15 bases that match TRBD2. The CDR3 spans 19 residues. The germline V gene encodes CDR1 MGHRA and CDR2 YSYEKL. With V trimmed by 4 bases and J by 5 bases, 13 bases remained unmatched. This CDR3 is CASSRYPQGTSGGIDTQYF. The CDR3 DNA is TGCGCCAGCAGCCGTTATCCACAAGGGACTAGCGGGGGGATAGATACGCAGTATTTT.

The CDR3 DNA follows: TGCAGCGTTGTGTCAGGGAACTATGGCTACACCTTC. Translated: CSVVSGNYGYTF. The chain is built from TRBV29-1 and TRBJ1-2; TRBD1 is a possible D gene (5 bases). In germline, CDR1 is SQVTM, CDR2 ANQGSEA. The length of the CDR3 is 12 residues. Trimming left V 4 bases short and J 2 bases short, with 8 bases between.

J is TRBJ2-7 and V is TRBV12-5; D not resolved. This CDR3 is 14 amino acids long. Trimming left V 3 bases short and J 1 base short, with 10 bases between. Germline CDR1 reads LGHNT; CDR2 reads FRNRAP. The CDR3 loop reads CASGLEELSYEQYF. CDR3 coding DNA: TGTGCTAGTGGTTTAGAGGAGCTATCCTACGAGCAGTACTTC.

This clone occurred once. V gene TRBV3-1 (or the pseudogene TRBV3-2) combines with J gene TRBJ2-1; D could derive from TRBD1 or TRBD2 (5 bases each). The V end lost 4 bases, the J end lost 9 bases, and 13 bases lay between the germline ends. This CDR3 has 13 residues. Germline V lookup: CDR1 LGHDT, CDR2 YNNKEL (reference sequence). The CDR3 region is CASSPGRVGEQFF. In nucleotides, the CDR3 is TGTGCCAGCAGCCCGGGACGGGTAGGTGAGCAGTTCTTC.

The chain joins TRBV11-1 to TRBJ2-1; D is uncertain. V was clipped by 5 bases and J by 5 bases, with 10 bases between them. CDR1 is SGHAT, CDR2 FQDESV, per germline (reference sequence). This CDR3 has 13 residues. The CDR3 region is CASSLDGNNEQFF. The CDR3 DNA follows: TGTGCCAGCAGCCTGGACGGTAACAATGAGCAGTTCTTC.

The rearrangement uses TRBV5-6 and TRBJ2-1; 9 positions match TRBD1. CDR3 length: 14 residues. Germline V gives CDR1 SGHDT, CDR2 YYEEEE. J was trimmed by 9 bases and V by 2 bases; bases with no gene match: 6. DNA for the CDR3: TGTGCCAGCAGCTTCGGGACAGGGTTGGGTGAGCAGTTCTTC. Amino acid sequence: CASSFGTGLGEQFF.

The chain combines TRBV5-1 with TRBJ2-1; a weak D match, TRBD2 (7 bases). Germline V gene sequence: CDR1 SGHRS, CDR2 YFSETQ. Trimming removed 4 bases at V and 3 bases at J, with 20 bases between. The CDR3 totals 17 residues. This CDR3 reads CASSPIRGALNYNEQFF. CDR3 nucleotide sequence: TGCGCCAGCAGCCCCATACGGGGGGCCTTAAACTACAATGAGCAGTTCTTC.

The rearrangement joins TRBV5-6 to TRBJ2-6; TRBD1 agrees at 7 bases. Germline trimming cut 4 bases from V and 0 bases from J; bases unmatched to any gene: 4. The CDR3 is 16 amino acids. Germline lookup yields CDR1 SGHDT and CDR2 YYEEEE. CDR3: CASSLTGNSGANVLTF. For the CDR3, the DNA is TGTGCCAGCAGCCTGACAGGGAACTCTGGGGCCAACGTCCTGACTTTC.

The chain recombines TRBV5-6 with TRBJ2-7; 9 bases are a match to TRBD1. Germline V gene data show CDR1 as SGHDT and CDR2 as YYEEEE. The ends lost 1 base at V and 5 bases at J; junction bases unmatched: 1. The CDR3 covers 13 residues. The CDR3 loop is CASSLWDRDEQYV. The CDR3 nucleotides are TGTGCCAGCAGCTTGTGGGACAGGGACGAGCAGTACGTC.

The chain carries TRBV5-1 and TRBJ1-2; D perhaps matches TRBD1 (6 bases). Germline loops: CDR1 SGHRS, CDR2 YFSETQ. Deletions cut 2 bases from V and 6 bases from J, with 11 bases between. The CDR3 spans 13 residues. The CDR3 region is CASSFTGWDGYTF. The DNA of the CDR3 is TGCGCCAGCAGCTTTACAGGGTGGGATGGCTACACCTTC.

This chain uses TRBV27 with TRBJ1-2, with 7 bases that match TRBD1. The CDR3 sequence is 13 residues long. Losses at the gene ends were 6 bases for V and 5 bases for J; bases not matched to a gene: 6. In germline, CDR1 is MNHEY, CDR2 SMNVEV (reference sequence). The CDR3 DNA reads TGTGCCAGCAGCTATGACAGGGCGTATGGCTACACCTTC. This encodes CASSYDRAYGYTF.

The J gene is TRBJ2-3, the V gene TRBV5-1; TRBD2 might be the D (6 bases). The CDR3 has 14 amino acids. Germline CDR1 reads SGHRS; CDR2 reads YFSETQ. V was cut by 7 bases and J by 0 bases, with 12 bases left in between. The CDR3 DNA reads TGCGCCAGCCTGAGCGGGCTAAGCACAGATACGCAGTATTTT. The encoded protein is CASLSGLSTDTQYF.

V is TRBV5-1 and J is TRBJ2-3, with 15 bases identical to TRBD2. This CDR3 comprises 17 residues. The trim removed 4 bases at V and 4 bases at J, leaving 7 bases unmatched. Germline V gene sequence: CDR1 SGHRS, CDR2 YFSETQ. CDR3 nucleotides: TGCGCCAGCAGCCCCAGGACTAGCGGGGGGGTTCCAGATACGCAGTATTTT. As protein: CASSPRTSGGVPDTQYF.

This clone was seen more than once but under ten times. The genes are TRBV5-1 and TRBJ2-1; D not resolved. This CDR3 spans 16 amino acids. The ends were cut back, 0 bases at V and 0 bases at J, with 10 bases in the middle. Germline V gives CDR1 SGHRS, CDR2 YFSETQ. The CDR3 reads CASSLDASSSYNEQFF. In nucleotides, the CDR3 is TGCGCCAGCAGCTTGGACGCCTCAAGCTCCTACAATGAGCAGTTCTTC.

The genes are TRBV28 and TRBJ1-1, with 8 nucleotides matching TRBD1. CDR1 MDHEN and CDR2 SYDVKM come from the germline V gene. Unmatched junction bases numbered 2, after V lost 2 bases and J lost 3 bases. The CDR3 loop spans 14 amino acids. The CDR3 spells CASSLLTGDTEAFF. CDR3 nucleotides: TGTGCCAGCAGTTTACTGACAGGGGACACTGAAGCTTTCTTT.

A few counts support this clone. This sequence joins TRBV10-2 and TRBJ2-7, with D tentatively TRBD1 (7 bases). Trimming pared 7 bases from V and 3 bases from J, leaving 22 bases between. Per the germline V gene, CDR1 is WSHSY and CDR2 is SAAADI. This CDR3 spans 16 amino acids. DNA for the CDR3: TGCGCCAGCACCACCACCCGGACAGGACTAATCTACGAGCAGTACTTC. Translating it yields CASTTTRTGLIYEQYF.

This chain uses TRBV11-2 with TRBJ1-1; 7 bases are a match to TRBD1. Trimming at V came to 4 bases and at J to 0 bases, leaving 11 bases not matched to a gene. Germline CDR1 is SGHAT and CDR2 is FQNNGV. There are 17 residues in the CDR3. The CDR3 sequence: CASSSRDRSLMNTEAFF. In DNA, the CDR3 is TGTGCCAGCAGCTCCCGGGACAGAAGTCTCATGAACACTGAAGCTTTCTTT.

This clone is medium-sized in the sample. The J gene is TRBJ1-6, the V gene TRBV27; no firm D call. There are 16 residues in the CDR3. Germline values: CDR1 MNHEY, CDR2 SMNVEV (reference sequence). V was pared by 6 bases and J by 0 bases, with 12 bases between. CDR3 sequence: CASSLEGRSYNSPLHF. CDR3 nucleotide sequence: TGTGCCAGCAGCCTCGAGGGCCGCTCCTATAATTCACCCCTCCACTTT.

The rearrangement links TRBV18 to TRBJ1-1; D is ambiguous. Germline V gene lookup returns CDR1 KGHSH and CDR2 LQKENI. V was shortened by 3 bases and J by 5 bases, with 10 bases between the two germline ends. The CDR3 length is 13 residues. The CDR3 here is CASSPAGETEAFF. CDR3 coding DNA: TGTGCCAGCTCACCCGCCGGGGAAACTGAAGCTTTCTTT.

The chain employs TRBV12-3 or TRBV12-4 and TRBJ2-7; no clear D. V was clipped by 4 bases and J by 0 bases, with 7 bases between them. This CDR3 is built from 13 residues. The CDR3 bases are TGTGCCAGCAGTTCCCCCGCCTCCTACGAGCAGTACTTC. This gives the protein CASSSPASYEQYF.

The chain is built from TRBV7-2 and TRBJ2-7; the D is unclear. The germline V gene encodes CDR1 SGHTA and CDR2 FQGNSA. Deletions cut 1 base from V and 1 base from J, with 8 bases between. CDR3 length: 14 amino acids. CDR3 protein: CASSLEVVSYEQYF. In DNA form, the CDR3 reads TGTGCCAGCAGCTTAGAGGTAGTATCCTACGAGCAGTACTTC.

The J gene is TRBJ2-1, the V gene TRBV6-5; D unresolved. Deletions cut 6 bases from V and 6 bases from J, with 15 bases between. The CDR3 loop spans 14 amino acids. Germline V gene sequence: CDR1 MNHEY, CDR2 SVGAGI. The CDR3 DNA follows: TGTGCCAGCAGAGGCCCTGCCACTGCCAATGAGCAGTTCTTC. Translating gives CASRGPATANEQFF.

The rearrangement joins TRBV3-1 (or the pseudogene TRBV3-2) to TRBJ2-3, with D perhaps TRBD1 (6 bases). The V gene's germline CDR1 is LGHDT and CDR2 YNNKEL (reference sequence). Between the trimmed V and J ends, which lost 0 bases and 2 bases, there was a span of 21 bases. The CDR3 is made up of 19 amino acids. The CDR3 reads CASSQDAVGAPAPTDTQYF. The DNA for the CDR3 is TGTGCCAGCAGCCAAGACGCGGTGGGGGCACCGGCCCCCACAGATACGCAGTATTTT.